This TCR beta chain stems from a study of response to subunit inactivated influenza vaccine. Study-level points and caveats: The authors suggested that few new T cells are recruited per seasonal influenza vaccination.

The CDR3 runs to 14 residues. CDR1 and CDR2 (germline): DFQATT, SNEGSKA (reference sequence). The J segment lost 5 bases and the V segment lost 0 bases, leaving 3 bases of the junction unmatched. TCRdb reprocessed the RT-PCR reads via MiXCR and lists one record per CDR3 protein. The sample records hundreds of thousands of distinct CDR3 sequences, less than 15% being singletons. This clonotype has just one count. The antigen is undetermined. Here the sequenced sample was PBMCs from blood, taken 14 to 15 days before vaccination. The clonotype originates from a man aged 45-60 years who received an inactivated influenza vaccine. The J gene is TRBJ1-4, the V gene TRBV20-1; 7 bases fit TRBD1. DNA for the CDR3: TGCAGTGCTAGAGATGGGACAGCAAATGAAAAACTGTTTTTT. Protein: CSARDGTANEKLFF.